This TCR beta chain was sequenced during a study of shared clonotypes between healthy human individuals. Study outcomes and limitations: Compared with clonotypes that all four donors shared, non-shared clonotypes had lower generation probabilities.

Clones were sequenced by immunoSEQ multiplex PCR, and TCRdb holds only the in-frame ones, with some missing. Among about 380,000 clones listed, just over 95% were seen once. Donors comprised healthy HIV-negative adults lacking recent acute infections or vaccinations. CD45RO+ cells and CCR7-negative CD45RA+ TemRA cells were combined as CD8 memory. Notes on this clone: Its antigen remains unidentified.

V lost 6 bases and J lost 5, with 19 bases in between. Per germline, CDR1 SQVTM and CDR2 ANQGSEA. CDR3 size: 14 residues. The receptor's source is a man aged 30 to 39 in good health. This chain joins TRBV29-1 and TRBJ1-1, with D perhaps matching TRBD1 (6 bases). Sequenced: memory CD8+ T cells sorted from blood. The subset denotes: CD45RO+ cells pooled with CCR7-negative TemRA cells. The CDR3: CSVDFQGFVTEAFF. The CDR3 bases are TGCAGCGTGGACTTTCAGGGGTTTGTAACTGAAGCTTTCTTT.